This T cell receptor (beta chain) was found in a study of response to subunit inactivated influenza vaccine. The CDR3 contains 16 residues. Trimming removed 6 bases from V and 2 bases from J; junction bases left unmatched: 12. Germline V CDR1 and CDR2: DFQATT, SNEGSKA (reference sequence). Study results and limitations: The authors put forward the suggestion that each seasonal influenza vaccination may bring in only a limited number of new T cells.

The sample holds many counts of this clonotype. The antigen is not known. TCRdb fed the RT-PCR reads into MiXCR, producing one record per CDR3 protein. The repertoire holds 600,000 to 700,000 distinct CDR3 sequences, with 14% as singletons. The sequence came from a man in his fifties who received an inactivated influenza vaccine. This chain links TRBV20-1 with TRBJ2-3; 9 bases fit TRBD1. Here the sequenced sample was PBMCs from blood, taken 14 days before vaccination. DNA for the CDR3: TGCAGTGCCGCAAGTACCGGGACAGGGACCACAGATACGCAGTATTTT. Protein: CSAASTGTGTTDTQYF.